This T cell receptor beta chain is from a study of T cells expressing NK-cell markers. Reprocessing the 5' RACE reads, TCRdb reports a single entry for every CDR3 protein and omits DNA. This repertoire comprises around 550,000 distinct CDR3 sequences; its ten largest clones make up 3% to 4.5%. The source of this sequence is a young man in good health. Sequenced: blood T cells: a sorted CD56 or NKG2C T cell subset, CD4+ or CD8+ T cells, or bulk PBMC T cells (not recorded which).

The CDR3 protein is CSGTPSRGPVGNEQFF. The chain joins TRBV20-1 to TRBJ2-1; TCRdb lists TRBD2, though no DNA is available to test this call. Germline V lookup: CDR1 DFQATT, CDR2 SNEGSKA (reference sequence). The CDR3 runs to 16 residues.